What follows is one T cell receptor (beta chain) and its context. Its antigen is currently unknown. The data derive from a study of T cell responses to AZD1222 COVID-19 vaccine. Overall study results and limits: Variant regions that are unmutated are reportedly the target of nearly half of spike-specific TCRs.

The CDR3 contains 16 residues. Germline lookup yields CDR1 SGHDT and CDR2 YYEEEE. After removal of 2 bases from V and 2 bases from J, the junction contained 6 bases not matched to a gene. Here immunoSEQ multiplex PCR was the method, and the copy in TCRdb shows in-frame clones only, minus some. The sample holds about 170,000 clones, around 90% seen once. The genes are TRBV5-6 and TRBJ2-1, with TRBD2 identical over 8 bases. The sample consisted of peripheral blood, taken 28 days after the second AZD1222 dose. This TCR was sampled from an adult who received the AZD1222 COVID-19 vaccine. CDR3 coding DNA: TGTGCCAGCAGCTTTGCTGCGGGGGGCCCCTACAATGAGCAGTTCTTC. This codes for CASSFAAGGPYNEQFF.